This is a list of T cell receptor beta chains from one sample in a study of blood T cell repertoires in COVID-19. Some clones are missing from TCRdb's copy, which holds only in-frame ones; the method was immunoSEQ multiplex PCR. The repertoire consists of some 80,000 clones, with roughly 86% occurring once and the leading ten covering approximately 7%. The sequenced sample was peripheral blood. These receptor sequences come from a human donor in a cohort sampled during active COVID-19. CDR3s include the opening cysteine and the closing phenylalanine or tryptophan.

j_gene	v_gene	CDR3aa
TRBJ2-2	TRBV6-2/TRBV6-3	CASSWTGPNTGELFF
TRBJ2-7	TRBV7-9	CASSSREDRPLEQYF
TRBJ1-1	TRBV10-3	CAIRGKGEAFF
TRBJ1-2	TRBV6-4	CATRQGEDYGYTF
TRBJ2-7	TRBV7-2	CASSLVWDRGREQYF
TRBJ1-1	TRBV27	CASSFVLGGTEAFF
TRBJ1-1	TRBV4-2	CASSPRTGDTEAFF
TRBJ2-7	TRBV5-1	CASSLMLRGASYEQYF
TRBJ2-5	TRBV3-1/TRBV3-2	CASSPTTSGGAGATQYF
TRBJ1-4	TRBV4-3	CASSHLTNEKLFF
TRBJ2-3	TRBV7-9	CASSPWTSGGADTQYF
TRBJ1-4	TRBV28	CASSGVTNRGEKLFF
TRBJ1-1	TRBV15	CATSYQLNTEAFF
TRBJ2-7	TRBV10-3	CAISEGQGAFYEQYF
TRBJ1-2	TRBV6-5	CASSYSGTVYGYTF
TRBJ2-2	TRBV7-6	CASSVGSSNTGELFF
TRBJ2-7	TRBV5-1	CASSFRVRTLRGYEQYF
TRBJ1-4	TRBV27	CASRKTGYGEKLFF
TRBJ2-1	TRBV10-2	CASSERTSGALYNEQFF
TRBJ1-4	TRBV9	CASSVDVTANEKLFF
TRBJ1-2	TRBV12-3/TRBV12-4	CASSQGYNYGYTF
TRBJ2-7	TRBV29-1	CSVAGWSGRSYEQYF
TRBJ2-5	TRBV9	CASSATSGGAVETQYF
TRBJ1-1	TRBV30	CAWSPKAYRGAFF
TRBJ1-1	TRBV5-4	CASSLIDRVGEAFF
TRBJ1-4	TRBV7-2	CASSLARAGGSGKLFF
TRBJ2-3	TRBV6-5	CASSPAGGTDTQYF
TRBJ1-4	TRBV2	CASSSGVGRNEKLFF
TRBJ2-7	TRBV10-3	CAISELWGTVYEQYF
TRBJ2-7	TRBV4-2	CASSQDRSYEQYF
TRBJ2-7	TRBV5-1	CASSLAGRDYEQYF
TRBJ2-7	TRBV5-4	CASSQKDRGRLKYEQYF
TRBJ1-1	TRBV29-1	CSAKTGTGNTEAFF
TRBJ1-4	TRBV5-1	CASSVQTGGSNEKLFF
TRBJ2-7	TRBV6-5	CASSRGQGTYEQYF
TRBJ1-2	TRBV9	CASSVEWDNNYGYTF
TRBJ1-1	TRBV12-3/TRBV12-4	CASSLYTGKAFF
TRBJ1-1	TRBV4-2	CASSQDHSSEAFF
TRBJ2-7	TRBV28	CASSFLRAKYEQYF
TRBJ1-6	TRBV4-1	CASSQAPKGPGFRSPLHF
TRBJ1-1	TRBV6-5	CASRDTVNTEAFF
TRBJ1-5	TRBV5-1	CASSPVGPGQPQHF
TRBJ2-1	TRBV11-3	CASSPSGDNYNEQFF
TRBJ1-5	TRBV19	CASTRSGGRQPQHF
TRBJ1-1	TRBV7-9	CASSLTGATEAFF
TRBJ1-5	TRBV6-5	CASSNRQGNQPQHF
TRBJ2-7	TRBV30	CAWSVYSSYEQYF
TRBJ2-5	TRBV7-8	CASSFLTGQETQYF
TRBJ1-4	TRBV2	CASQQLGEKLFF
TRBJ2-7	TRBV5-5	CASSLGLDEYEQYF
TRBJ1-6	TRBV7-9	CASSQDRFYNSPLHF
TRBJ1-2	TRBV5-1	CASSLAGRGNYGYTF
TRBJ2-7	TRBV7-6	CASSLETTGELGYEQYF
TRBJ2-3	TRBV27	CASTSGTGPQYF
TRBJ1-3	TRBV9	CASSVVGQGTGNTIYF
TRBJ2-7	TRBV2	CASSSIPGQGFHEQYF
TRBJ1-1	TRBV19	CASSIGGGNTEAFF
TRBJ2-7	TRBV7-9	CASSPGRVNELHEQYF
TRBJ1-4	TRBV30	CAWSRQGAGNEKLFF
TRBJ1-4	TRBV4-1	CASSQGSLRQGAEKLFF